The entry below gives a single T cell receptor (beta chain) sequence along with its context. Antigen specificity is unknown. With 2 bases clipped from V and 3 bases from J, the junction kept 2 bases outside the gene matches. The CDR3 totals 14 residues. CDR1 is MNHEY and CDR2 is SMNVEV in the germline V gene (reference sequence). This record belongs to a study of identical twins. General study findings and limits: Twins' surplus sharing was weaker for beta out-of-frame sequences. Out-of-frame alpha sequences shared by twins showed excess low generation probability. Zero-insertion analyses were open to partial confounding by invariant MAIT and iNKT cells.

Among all donors, each was a healthy Caucasian. TCRdb analysed the 5' RACE reads with MiXCR anew, one entry per CDR3 protein. The sample carries just over 350 distinct CDR3 sequences, approximately 75% recorded once. The sample taken for sequencing was memory (CD45RO+) T cells sorted from blood. This chain joins TRBV27 and TRBJ2-7; 9 nucleotides match TRBD2. This clonotype was obtained from a woman aged 18-29 years in good health. This table probably holds off-target reads from a library built for another chain. The CDR3 reads CASSLAGGYYEQYF. CDR3 in DNA: TGTGCCAGCAGTTTAGCGGGAGGGTACTACGAGCAGTACTTC.